This T cell receptor (beta chain) originates from a study of cytomegalovirus exposure and HLA in healthy donors. 60 Vbeta and 13 Jbeta primers were used in PCR. Measured with immunoSEQ multiplex PCR; TCRdb has only the in-frame clones, and not every one. The repertoire holds approximately 160,000 clones, with roughly 79% as singletons. A note on this clone: The antigen is unknown.

Study-level findings and limits: Investigators reported some 150 TCR beta chains as tied to cytomegalovirus.

V was pared by 3 bases and J by 5 bases, with 17 bases between. Germline-derived CDR1 and CDR2 are SGHRS and YFSETQ. CDR3 length equals 15 residues. Sequencing was performed on PBMCs. The source of this sequence is a woman in her thirties or forties in good health and CMV-seropositive. The chain joins TRBV5-1 to TRBJ2-5; D not certain. CDR3 DNA: TGCGCCAGCAGCTCCCCCTCTGGGCGCGAGGAGACCCAGTACTTC. As protein: CASSSPSGREETQYF.